This TCR beta chain was recorded in a study of human T cells and chemical hapten exposure. Study-wide background: The patch tests put 0.01% DPC on the skin of the upper back and were read 6 days later.

TCRdb passed the RACE reads through MiXCR, listing each CDR3 protein once. The sample contains 50,000 to 70,000 distinct CDR3 sequences, approximately 9.9% of which appear only once. Documented time point: pre-sensitization, week 0. Sample treatment: therapeutic diphenylcyclopropenone sensitization with weekly scalp DPC. The receptor was isolated from a man in his forties with alopecia areata. Some clones in this sample may be carry-over from other donors' samples. The sequences come from whole blood, collected in connection with sensitization to the hapten diphenylcyclopropenone (DPC).

In nucleotides, the CDR3 is TGTGCCAGCAGTGGGCAGGGATACGAGCAGTACTTC. As protein: CASSGQGYEQYF. The chain joins TRBV2 to TRBJ2-7; possibly TRBD1 for D (5 bases). The length of the CDR3 is 12 residues. V lost 4 bases and J lost 4, with 8 bases in between. CDR1 is SNHLY, CDR2 FYNNEI, per germline.